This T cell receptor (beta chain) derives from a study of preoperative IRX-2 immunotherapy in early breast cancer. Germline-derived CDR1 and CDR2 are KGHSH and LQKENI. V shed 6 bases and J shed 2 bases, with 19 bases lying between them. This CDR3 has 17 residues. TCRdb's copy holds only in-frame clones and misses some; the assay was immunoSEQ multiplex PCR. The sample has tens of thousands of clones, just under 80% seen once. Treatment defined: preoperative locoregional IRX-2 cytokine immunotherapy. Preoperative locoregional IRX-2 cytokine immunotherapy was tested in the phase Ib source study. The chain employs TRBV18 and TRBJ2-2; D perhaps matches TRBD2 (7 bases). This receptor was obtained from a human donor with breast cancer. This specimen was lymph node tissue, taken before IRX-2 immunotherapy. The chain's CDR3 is CASSPLADRSNTGELFF. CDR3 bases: TGTGCCAGCTCCCCTCTAGCGGACAGATCAAACACCGGGGAGCTGTTTTTT.